These 20 T cell receptor beta chains were all obtained from the same sample, sequenced in a study of OX40 agonist ivuxolimab in advanced cancers. The repertoire was sequenced with immunoSEQ multiplex PCR; TCRdb's copy has only in-frame clones and lacks some. The sample yields more than 50,000 clones, 85% seen once. The sequencing used CD4+ or CD8+ T cells sorted from blood, collected in a trial of the OX40 agonist ivuxolimab. Receptor source: an adult with an advanced solid tumor such as melanoma, head and neck, liver or kidney cancer.

The chain is built from TRBV2 and TRBJ2-5; 14 bases agree with TRBD2. The tail of the sequence fits TRBJ2-7 better, so the J call may be wrong. Germline CDR1 and CDR2: SNHLY and FYNNEI. The CDR3 runs 14 residues. The CDR3 reads CASRGTSGSYEQYF. The CDR3 bases are TGTGCCAGCAGGGGGACTAGCGGGAGCTACGAGCAGTACTTC.

A single count supports this clone. This chain joins TRBV19 and TRBJ2-7; 8 bases agree with TRBD2. After removal of 7 bases from V and 5 bases from J, the junction contained 7 bases not matched to a gene. Per germline, CDR1 LNHDA and CDR2 SQIVND (reference sequence). The length of the CDR3 is 13 residues. The CDR3 loop is CASNNREGDEQYF. The CDR3 DNA follows: TGTGCCAGTAATAACCGGGAGGGGGACGAGCAGTACTTC. Complete variable domain (other parts from reference TRBV19 and TRBJ2-7): DGGITQSPKYLFRKEGQNVTLSCEQNLNHDAMYWYRQDPGQGLRLIYYSQIVNDFQKGDIAEGYSVSREKKESFPLTVTSAQKNPTAFYLCASNNREGDEQYFGPGTRLTVT.

V usage is TRBV6-5 and J usage is TRBJ1-2, with D possibly TRBD1 on 5 matching bases. Germline values: CDR1 MNHEY, CDR2 SVGAGI. V lost 6 bases and J lost 1, with 12 bases in between. The length of the CDR3 is 14 residues. The CDR3 region has the DNA TGTGCCAGCAGGTCCTTGGGGGGTAACTATGGCTACACCTTC. Protein product: CASRSLGGNYGYTF.

This clone was seen a single time. The chain employs TRBV28 and TRBJ2-1, with 7 bases matching TRBD1. CDR1 is MDHEN, CDR2 SYDVKM, per germline. Trimming at V came to 5 bases and at J to 1 base, leaving 11 bases not matched to a gene. The CDR3 covers 17 residues. CDR3 bases: TGTGCCAGCAGTCCCCCCCGCCAGGGGGTTTCCTACAATGAGCAGTTCTTC. Encoded protein: CASSPPRQGVSYNEQFF.

The chain is built from TRBV30 and TRBJ2-3, with 8 nucleotides matching TRBD2. V lost 5 bases to trimming and J lost 1 base; unmatched junction nucleotides: 5. The CDR3 totals 14 residues. Germline V CDR1 and CDR2: GTSNPN, SVGIG (reference sequence). CDR3 sequence reads: CAWERGRRTDTQYF. Written as DNA, the CDR3 is TGTGCCTGGGAGCGCGGGAGGCGCACAGATACGCAGTATTTT.

The V gene is TRBV4-1, the J gene TRBJ1-1, with 10 bases aligning to TRBD1. Trimming took 3 bases from V and 6 from J; bases not matched to a gene: 4. CDR1 and CDR2 (germline): MGHRA, YSYEKL. There are 14 residues in the CDR3. This CDR3 reads CASSHPGQGSEAFF. The CDR3 coding sequence is TGCGCCAGCAGCCATCCGGGACAGGGGTCTGAAGCTTTCTTT.

The chain links TRBV5-6 to TRBJ2-7, with D maybe TRBD1 (5 bases). CDR1 SGHDT and CDR2 YYEEEE come from the germline V gene. The CDR3 consists of 16 residues. V was cut by 2 bases and J by 2 bases, with 17 bases left in between. This chain's CDR3 is CASSLTQGLRTYEQYF. As DNA, the CDR3 is TGTGCCAGCAGCTTAACCCAGGGATTACGGACCTACGAGCAGTACTTC.

This clone was found once. The CDR3 loop reads CASGLYTGTGDTEAFF. Here the CDR3 DNA reads TGTGCTAGTGGTTTGTACACCGGGACAGGGGACACTGAAGCTTTCTTT. The J gene is TRBJ1-1, the V gene TRBV12-5, with 10 bases matching TRBD1. Looked up from germline, CDR1 is LGHNT and CDR2 is FRNRAP. This CDR3 has 16 residues. The V segment lost 2 bases and the J segment 3 bases; nucleotides outside the gene matches: 6.

The chain employs TRBV30 and TRBJ2-7; D remains ambiguous. Trimming cost V 4 bases and J 6 bases, with 22 bases left between them. This CDR3 region has 15 residues. Germline V gene data show CDR1 as GTSNPN and CDR2 as SVGIG (reference sequence). The DNA of the CDR3 is TGTGCCTGGAAACGGGCCAGTACCCCACAATTCGAGCAGTACTTC. Protein sequence: CAWKRASTPQFEQYF. Variable domain in full (rest from reference TRBV30 and TRBJ2-7): SQTIHQWPATLVQPVGSPLSLECTVEGTSNPNLYWYRQAAGRGLQLLFYSVGIGQISSEVPQNLSASRPQDRQFILSSKKLLLSDSGFYLCAWKRASTPQFEQYFGPGTRLTVT.

The V gene is TRBV28, the J gene TRBJ2-2; weak D call: TRBD1 (6 bases). The germline CDR1 and CDR2 sequences are MDHEN and SYDVKM. Trimming cost V 3 bases and J 5 bases, with 16 bases left between them. This CDR3 contains 16 residues. The CDR3 nucleotides are TGTGCCAGCAGTTTTCTATCTGGCAGGGGTACCGGGGAGCTGTTTTTT. It translates to CASSFLSGRGTGELFF.

This CDR3 is CASSVGAGANTEAFF. Written as DNA, the CDR3 is TGTGCCAGCAGCGTAGGAGCGGGGGCCAACACTGAAGCTTTCTTT. The chain employs TRBV9 and TRBJ1-1, with D possibly matching TRBD1 (6 bases). The CDR3 extends over 15 amino acids. V lost 0 bases and J lost 2, with 11 bases in between. Per the germline V gene, CDR1 is SGDLS and CDR2 is YYNGEE.

There are a few counts of this clone. The chain recombines TRBV5-1 with TRBJ1-1; D may be TRBD1 (6 bases). The CDR3 sequence is 13 residues long. Germline V gene lookup returns CDR1 SGHRS and CDR2 YFSETQ. V lost 3 bases and J 4 bases, leaving 10 bases between the germline ends. CDR3 sequence reads: CASSWSRGTEAFF. DNA for the CDR3: TGCGCCAGCAGCTGGTCCAGGGGCACTGAAGCTTTCTTT.

This clone was found a few times. The chain uses TRBV4-2 and TRBJ2-7, with TRBD2 matching over 7 bases. CDR3 size: 14 residues. Germline V gene sequence: CDR1 LGHNA, CDR2 YNFKEQ. V lost 1 base and J lost 3; bases outside the gene matches: 3. The CDR3 region has the DNA TGTGCCAGCAGCCAAGCGGCTAGCGGCTACGAGCAGTACTTC. Translating it yields CASSQAASGYEQYF.

CDR3 residues: CASSFREPGGETQYF. The CDR3 coding sequence is TGTGCCAGCAGCTTTCGAGAGCCCGGGGGAGAGACCCAGTACTTC. V usage is TRBV11-2 and J usage is TRBJ2-5, with a possible D match to TRBD2 (6 bases). V lost 3 bases and J lost 4, with 15 bases in between. The germline gives CDR1 SGHAT, CDR2 FQNNGV. The CDR3 length is 15 residues.

The genes are TRBV30 and TRBJ2-1; D gene unclear. This CDR3 region has 15 residues. Trimming took 3 bases from V and 5 from J, leaving 17 bases between them. Germline V gives CDR1 GTSNPN, CDR2 SVGIG (reference sequence). The CDR3 region is CAWSLTARPNNEQFF. The DNA for the CDR3 is TGTGCCTGGAGCCTGACTGCGAGGCCAAACAATGAGCAGTTCTTC.

The chain links TRBV9 to TRBJ2-1; D is uncertain. Germline CDR1 is SGDLS and CDR2 is YYNGEE. The V and J ends lost 0 bases and 9 bases respectively, with 7 bases between them. This CDR3 has 12 amino acids. The CDR3 protein is CASSVDTTEQFF. DNA of the CDR3: TGTGCCAGCAGCGTAGATACGACTGAGCAGTTCTTC.

This chain joins TRBV5-4 and TRBJ2-7; D gene ambiguous. Germline assignment: CDR1 SGHNT and CDR2 YYREEE (reference sequence). V was shortened by 1 base and J by 11 bases, with 16 bases between the two germline ends. There are 13 residues in the CDR3. CDR3 in DNA: TGTGCCAGCAGCTTGAACTCAGCCCAAGGCGAGTACTTC. Protein: CASSLNSAQGEYF.

The chain couples TRBV4-3 to TRBJ2-3; D could derive from TRBD1 or TRBD2 (5 bases each). The length of the CDR3 is 15 residues. V was trimmed by 3 bases and J by 1 base, leaving 11 bases between them. CDR1 LGHNA and CDR2 YSLEER come from the germline V gene. The DNA of the CDR3 is TGCGCCAGCAGCCATTTACTAGGGGGCACAGATACGCAGTATTTT. Amino acids: CASSHLLGGTDTQYF.

This clone has only one observation. The genes are TRBV10-1 and TRBJ2-7, with 7 bases matching TRBD2. Germline V gene lookup returns CDR1 WNHNN and CDR2 SYGVQD (reference sequence). The CDR3 runs 16 residues. Unmatched junction bases numbered 9, after V lost 4 bases and J lost 0 bases. The CDR3 loop is CASSASLAEHSYEQYF. The DNA of the CDR3 is TGCGCCAGCAGTGCGAGTCTAGCGGAGCACTCCTACGAGCAGTACTTC.

The chain employs TRBV19 and TRBJ2-1; maybe TRBD2 (6 bases). The CDR3 runs to 16 residues. Germline assignment: CDR1 LNHDA and CDR2 SQIVND (reference sequence). The V gene lost 5 bases and the J gene lost 4 bases, with 18 bases spanning the gap. This CDR3 reads CASSPARGLAYNEQFF. The CDR3 DNA follows: TGTGCCAGTAGTCCCGCTCGAGGGCTAGCGTACAATGAGCAGTTCTTC.